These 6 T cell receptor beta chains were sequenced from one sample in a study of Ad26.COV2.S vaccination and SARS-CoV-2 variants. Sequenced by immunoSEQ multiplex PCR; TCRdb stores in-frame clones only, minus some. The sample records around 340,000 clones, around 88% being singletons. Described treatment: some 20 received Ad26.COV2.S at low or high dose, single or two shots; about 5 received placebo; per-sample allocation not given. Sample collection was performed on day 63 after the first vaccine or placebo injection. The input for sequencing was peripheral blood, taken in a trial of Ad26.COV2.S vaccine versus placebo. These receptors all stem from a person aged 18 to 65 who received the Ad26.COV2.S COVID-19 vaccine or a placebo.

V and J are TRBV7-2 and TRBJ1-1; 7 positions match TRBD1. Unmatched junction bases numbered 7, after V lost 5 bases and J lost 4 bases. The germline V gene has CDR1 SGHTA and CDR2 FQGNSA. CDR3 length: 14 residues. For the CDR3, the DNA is TGTGCCAGCAGCATATGGACAGGCGGCACTGAAGCTTTCTTT. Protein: CASSIWTGGTEAFF.

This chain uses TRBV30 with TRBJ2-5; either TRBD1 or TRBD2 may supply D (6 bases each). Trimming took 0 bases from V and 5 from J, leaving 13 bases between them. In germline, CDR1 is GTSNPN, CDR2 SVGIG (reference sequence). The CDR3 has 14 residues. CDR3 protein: CAWSVLGAGETQYF. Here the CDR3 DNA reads TGTGCCTGGAGTGTACTGGGGGCGGGGGAGACCCAGTACTTC.

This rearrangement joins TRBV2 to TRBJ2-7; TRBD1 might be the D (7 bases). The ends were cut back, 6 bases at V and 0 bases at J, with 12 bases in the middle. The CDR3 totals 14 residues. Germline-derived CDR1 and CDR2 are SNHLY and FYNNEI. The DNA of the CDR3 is TGTGCCAGCAGGGAGGGACAGAGCTCCTACGAGCAGTACTTC. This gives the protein CASREGQSSYEQYF. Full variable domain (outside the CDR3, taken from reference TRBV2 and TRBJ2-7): EPEVTQTPSHQVTQMGQEVILRCVPISNHLYFYWYRQILGQKVEFLVSFYNNEISEKSEIFDDQFSVERPDGSNFTLKIRSTKLEDSAMYFCASREGQSSYEQYFGPGTRLTVT.

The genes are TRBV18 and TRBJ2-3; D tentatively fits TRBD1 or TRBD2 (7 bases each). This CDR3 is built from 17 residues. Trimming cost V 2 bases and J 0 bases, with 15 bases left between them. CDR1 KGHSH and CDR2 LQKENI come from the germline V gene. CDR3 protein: CASSPGRGPPSTDTQYF. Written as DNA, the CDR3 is TGTGCCAGCTCACCAGGGAGGGGGCCACCTAGCACAGATACGCAGTATTTT.

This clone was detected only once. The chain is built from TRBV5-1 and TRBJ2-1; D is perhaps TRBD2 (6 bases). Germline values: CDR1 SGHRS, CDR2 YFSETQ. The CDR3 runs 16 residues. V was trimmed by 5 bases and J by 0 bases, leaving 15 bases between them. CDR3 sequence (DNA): TGCGCCAGCAGTCTCCTTAGCGGCAGCTCCTACAATGAGCAGTTCTTC. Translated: CASSLLSGSSYNEQFF.

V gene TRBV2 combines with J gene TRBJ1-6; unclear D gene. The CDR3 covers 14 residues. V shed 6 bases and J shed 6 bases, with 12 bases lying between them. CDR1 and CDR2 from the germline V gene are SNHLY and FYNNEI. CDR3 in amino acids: CASSSSDFNSPLHF. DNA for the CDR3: TGTGCCAGCAGCTCCAGTGACTTTAATTCACCCCTCCACTTT.